The 2 T cell receptor beta chains in this list originate from one sample, sequenced in a study of blood T cell repertoires in COVID-19. Repertoires were generated with immunoSEQ multiplex PCR, while TCRdb's copy carries only in-frame clones and drops some. The sample gives about 59,000 clones, about 93% of which show up once; 16% is in the top ten. Sequenced sample: peripheral blood. Receptor source: a man older than 75 with acute or convalescent COVID-19.

The chain uses TRBV30 and TRBJ2-3, with D hard to call. Trimming cost V 0 bases and J 0 bases, with 4 bases left between them. Germline V gene lookup returns CDR1 GTSNPN and CDR2 SVGIG (reference sequence). CDR3 length: 13 amino acids. CDR3 coding DNA: TGTGCCTGGAGTGTACTCAGCACAGATACGCAGTATTTT. Translating it yields CAWSVLSTDTQYF.

This chain uses TRBV6-1 with TRBJ1-4, with D uncertain. Trimming stripped 0 bases from V and 4 bases from J, with 12 bases between. Per germline, CDR1 MNHNS and CDR2 SASEGT. This CDR3 has 16 amino acids. The CDR3 coding sequence is TGTGCCAGCAGTGAAGCGCGGGCAGCATTTAATGAAAAACTGTTTTTT. Amino acids: CASSEARAAFNEKLFF.